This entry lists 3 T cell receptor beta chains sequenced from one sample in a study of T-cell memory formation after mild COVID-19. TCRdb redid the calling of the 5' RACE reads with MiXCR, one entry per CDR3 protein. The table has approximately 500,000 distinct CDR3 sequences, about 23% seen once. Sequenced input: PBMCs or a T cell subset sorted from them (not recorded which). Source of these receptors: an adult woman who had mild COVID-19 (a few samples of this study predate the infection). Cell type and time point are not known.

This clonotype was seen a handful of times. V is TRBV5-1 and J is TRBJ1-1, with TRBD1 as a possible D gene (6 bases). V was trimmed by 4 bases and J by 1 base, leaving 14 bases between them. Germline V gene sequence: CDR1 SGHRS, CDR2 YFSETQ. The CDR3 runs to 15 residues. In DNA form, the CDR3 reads TGCGCCAGCAGCCGCCGGGACAACCAGAACACTGAAGCTTTCTTT. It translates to CASSRRDNQNTEAFF.

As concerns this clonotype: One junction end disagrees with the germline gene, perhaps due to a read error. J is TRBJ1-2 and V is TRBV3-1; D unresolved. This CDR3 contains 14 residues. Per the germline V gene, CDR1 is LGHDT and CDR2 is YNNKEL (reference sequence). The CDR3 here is CASSQERSPAGHTF. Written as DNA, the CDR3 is TGTGCCAGCAGCCAAGAAAGGAGTCCCGCTGGCCACACCTTC. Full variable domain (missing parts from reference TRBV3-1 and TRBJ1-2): DTAVSQTPKYLVTQMGNDKSIKCEQNLGHDTMYWYKQDSKKFLKIMFSYNNKELIINETVPNRFSPKSPDKAHLNLHINSLELGDSAVYFCASSQERSPAGHTFGSGTRLTVV.

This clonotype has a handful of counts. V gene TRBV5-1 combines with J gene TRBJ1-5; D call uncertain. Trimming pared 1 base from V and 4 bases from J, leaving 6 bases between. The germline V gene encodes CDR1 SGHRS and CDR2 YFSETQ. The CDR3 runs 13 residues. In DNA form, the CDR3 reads TGCGCCAGCAGCTTGTATGGGAATCAGCCCCAGCATTTT. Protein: CASSLYGNQPQHF.